This T cell receptor (beta chain) is drawn from a study of blood T cells in healthy people across ages. About the research overall: Template switching captured about one barcoded beta molecule per two T cells.

Peripheral blood was drawn, approximately 9.5 milliliters per donor. Germline CDR1 reads SGHAT; CDR2 reads FQNNGV. The CDR3 loop spans 13 amino acids. The V gene lost 5 bases and the J gene lost 5 bases, with 10 bases spanning the gap. It was with a sample-barcoded 5' primer and a J-beta primer mix that a second PCR of roughly 6 to 12 cycles was run. Every cDNA was tagged by a template-switch adaptor with 12 random nucleotides. TCRdb itself ran the 5' RACE reads through MiXCR, one entry per CDR3 protein. Of about 1 million distinct CDR3 sequences listed, over 35% are singletons. The sequence was obtained from a woman between 55 and 75 years old in good health. The sample consisted of blood. The chain is built from TRBV11-2 and TRBJ2-1; unclear D gene. The chain's CDR3 is CASSPGRNNEQFF. In nucleotides, the CDR3 is TGTGCCAGCAGCCCCGGGCGGAACAATGAGCAGTTCTTC. Using reference TRBV11-2 and TRBJ2-1 for the parts outside the CDR3, the full variable domain is EAGVAQSPRYKIIEKRQSVAFWCNPISGHATLYWYQQILGQGPKLLIQFQNNGVVDDSQLPKDRFSAERLKGVDSTLKIQPAKLEDSAVYLCASSPGRNNEQFFGPGTRLTVL.